The clone carrying this T cell receptor (beta chain) turned up a few times. With a J-beta primer mix and a sample-barcoded 5' primer, a second PCR ran about 7 to 12 cycles. A template-switch adaptor containing 12 random nucleotides labeled each cDNA molecule. Each CDR3 protein gets one entry after TCRdb re-called the 5' RACE reads with MiXCR. The sample lists about 1.8 million distinct CDR3 sequences, 40% to 55% occurring once. The entry originates in a study of blood T cells in healthy people across ages. Germline V gene sequence: CDR1 SGHTA, CDR2 FQGNSA. This CDR3 spans 15 amino acids. The ends were cut back, 1 base at V and 5 bases at J, with 9 bases in the middle.

This TCR derives from a woman in her 40s in good health. The source material was blood. V is TRBV7-2 and J is TRBJ1-6, with D hard to call. The CDR3 region is CASSLDGRHNSPLHF. The CDR3 DNA reads TGTGCCAGCAGCTTAGATGGGAGACATAATTCACCCCTCCACTTT.